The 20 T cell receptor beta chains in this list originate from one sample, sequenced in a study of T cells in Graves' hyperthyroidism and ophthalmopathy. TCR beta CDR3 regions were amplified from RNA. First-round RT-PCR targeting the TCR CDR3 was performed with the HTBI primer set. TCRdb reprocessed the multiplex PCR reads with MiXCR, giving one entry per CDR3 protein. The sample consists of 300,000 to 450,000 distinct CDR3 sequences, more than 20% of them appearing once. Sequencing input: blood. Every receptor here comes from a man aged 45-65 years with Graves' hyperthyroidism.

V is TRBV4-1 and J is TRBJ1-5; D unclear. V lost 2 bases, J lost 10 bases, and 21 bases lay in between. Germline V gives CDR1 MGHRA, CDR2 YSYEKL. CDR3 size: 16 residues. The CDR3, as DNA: TGCGCCAGCAGCCAACAGTTTGGGGTCCCGGAGCGACCCCAGCATTTT. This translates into CASSQQFGVPERPQHF.

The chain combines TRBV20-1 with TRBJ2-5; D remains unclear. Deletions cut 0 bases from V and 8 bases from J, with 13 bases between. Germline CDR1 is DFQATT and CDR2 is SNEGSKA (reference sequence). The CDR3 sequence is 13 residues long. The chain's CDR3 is CSARDLGGDTQYF. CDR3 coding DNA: TGCAGTGCTAGAGATTTAGGTGGAGATACCCAGTACTTC.

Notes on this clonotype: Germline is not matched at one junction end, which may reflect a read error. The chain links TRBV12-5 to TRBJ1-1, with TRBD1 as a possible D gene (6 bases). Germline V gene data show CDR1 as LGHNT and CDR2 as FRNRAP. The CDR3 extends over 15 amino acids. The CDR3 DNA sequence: TGTGCTGGTGGTCAGCCGACAGGTTATAACACTGAAGCTTTCTTT. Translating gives CAGGQPTGYNTEAFF.

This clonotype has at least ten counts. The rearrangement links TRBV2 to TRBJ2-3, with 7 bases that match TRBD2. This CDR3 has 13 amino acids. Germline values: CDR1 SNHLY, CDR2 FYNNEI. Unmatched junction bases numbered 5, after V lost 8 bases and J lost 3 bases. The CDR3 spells CASGSGTTDTQYF. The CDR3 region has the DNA TGTGCCAGCGGGAGCGGGACGACAGATACGCAGTATTTT.

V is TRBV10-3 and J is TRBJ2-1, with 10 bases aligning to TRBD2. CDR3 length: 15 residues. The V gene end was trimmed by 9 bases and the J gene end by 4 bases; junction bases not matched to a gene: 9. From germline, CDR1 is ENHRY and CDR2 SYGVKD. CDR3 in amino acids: CAIGAGGIVYNEQFF. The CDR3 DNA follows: TGTGCCATTGGAGCGGGAGGGATAGTATACAATGAGCAGTTCTTC.

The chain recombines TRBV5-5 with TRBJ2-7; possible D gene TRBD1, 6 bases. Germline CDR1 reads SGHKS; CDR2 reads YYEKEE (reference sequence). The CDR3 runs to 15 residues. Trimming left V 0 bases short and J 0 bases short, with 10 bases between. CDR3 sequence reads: CASSLEQGPSYEQYF. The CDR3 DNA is TGTGCCAGCAGCTTGGAGCAGGGGCCCTCCTACGAGCAGTACTTC.

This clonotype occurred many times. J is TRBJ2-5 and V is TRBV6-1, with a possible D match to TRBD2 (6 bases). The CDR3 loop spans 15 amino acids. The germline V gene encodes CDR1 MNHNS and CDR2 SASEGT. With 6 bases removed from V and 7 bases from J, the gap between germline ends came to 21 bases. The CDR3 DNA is TGTGCCAGCAGATTAAACCAAGGGCCGGGGGTGACCCAGTACTTC. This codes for CASRLNQGPGVTQYF.

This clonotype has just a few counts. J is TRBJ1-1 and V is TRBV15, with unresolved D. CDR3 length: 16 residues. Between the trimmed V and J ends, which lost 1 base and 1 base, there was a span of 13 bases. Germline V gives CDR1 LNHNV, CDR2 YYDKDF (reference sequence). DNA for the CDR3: TGTGCCACCAGCAGAGGAATCGACAAAGGGAACACTGAAGCTTTCTTT. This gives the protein CATSRGIDKGNTEAFF. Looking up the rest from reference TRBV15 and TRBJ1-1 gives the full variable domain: DAMVIQNPRYQVTQFGKPVTLSCSQTLNHNVMYWYQQKSSQAPKLLFHYYDKDFNNEADTPDNFQSRRPNTSFCFLDIRSPGLGDTAMYLCATSRGIDKGNTEAFFGQGTRLTVV.

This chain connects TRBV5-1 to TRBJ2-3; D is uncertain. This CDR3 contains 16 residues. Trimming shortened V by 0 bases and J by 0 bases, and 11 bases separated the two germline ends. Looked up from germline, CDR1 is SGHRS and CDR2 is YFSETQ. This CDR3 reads CASSLAGRYSTDTQYF. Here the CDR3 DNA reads TGCGCCAGCAGCTTGGCCGGGCGTTATAGCACAGATACGCAGTATTTT.

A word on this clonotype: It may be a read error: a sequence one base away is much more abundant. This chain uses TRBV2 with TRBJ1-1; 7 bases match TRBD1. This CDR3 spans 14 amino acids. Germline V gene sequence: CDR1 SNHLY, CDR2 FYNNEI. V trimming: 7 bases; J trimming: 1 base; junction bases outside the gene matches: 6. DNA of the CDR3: TGTGCCAGCACTAAGGACAGGCGGAACACTGAAGCTTTCTTT. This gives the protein CASTKDRRNTEAFF.

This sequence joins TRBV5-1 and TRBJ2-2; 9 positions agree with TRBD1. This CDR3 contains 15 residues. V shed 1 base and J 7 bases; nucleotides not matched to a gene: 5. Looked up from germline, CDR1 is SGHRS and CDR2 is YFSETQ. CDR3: CASSLKQGANGELFF. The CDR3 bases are TGCGCCAGCAGCTTGAAACAGGGGGCCAACGGGGAGCTGTTTTTT.

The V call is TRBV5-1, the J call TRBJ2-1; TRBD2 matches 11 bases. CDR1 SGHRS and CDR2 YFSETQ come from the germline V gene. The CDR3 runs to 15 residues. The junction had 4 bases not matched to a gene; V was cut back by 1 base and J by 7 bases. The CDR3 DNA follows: TGCGCCAGCAGCTTGTTGGCTAGCGGGGGGAATGAGCAGTTCTTC. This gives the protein CASSLLASGGNEQFF.

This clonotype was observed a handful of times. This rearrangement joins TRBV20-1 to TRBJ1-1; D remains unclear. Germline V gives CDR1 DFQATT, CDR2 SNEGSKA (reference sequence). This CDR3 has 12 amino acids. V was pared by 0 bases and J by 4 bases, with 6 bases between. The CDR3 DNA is TGCAGTGCTAGAGATGCGGGCACTGAAGCTTTCTTT. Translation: CSARDAGTEAFF.

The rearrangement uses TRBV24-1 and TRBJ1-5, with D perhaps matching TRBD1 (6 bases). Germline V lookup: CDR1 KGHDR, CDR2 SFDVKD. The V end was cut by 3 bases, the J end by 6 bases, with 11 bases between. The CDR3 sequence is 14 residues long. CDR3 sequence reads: CATSDPDRGQPQHF. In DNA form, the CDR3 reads TGTGCCACCAGTGATCCGGACAGAGGTCAGCCCCAGCATTTT.

The CDR3 loop reads CASSLDVPQYF. The CDR3 bases are TGTGCCAGCAGCTTGGACGTCCCGCAGTATTTT. The chain joins TRBV7-2 to TRBJ2-3; D gene ambiguous. This CDR3 is 11 amino acids long. The V gene lost 3 bases and the J gene lost 10 bases, with 8 bases spanning the gap. Germline V CDR1 and CDR2: SGHTA, FQGNSA.

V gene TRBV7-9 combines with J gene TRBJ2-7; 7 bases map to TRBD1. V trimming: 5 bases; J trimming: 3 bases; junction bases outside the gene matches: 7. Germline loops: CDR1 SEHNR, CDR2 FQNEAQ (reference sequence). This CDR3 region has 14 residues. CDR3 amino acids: CASSPPGTVYEQYF. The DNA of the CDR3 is TGTGCCAGCAGCCCCCCTGGGACAGTCTACGAGCAGTACTTC.

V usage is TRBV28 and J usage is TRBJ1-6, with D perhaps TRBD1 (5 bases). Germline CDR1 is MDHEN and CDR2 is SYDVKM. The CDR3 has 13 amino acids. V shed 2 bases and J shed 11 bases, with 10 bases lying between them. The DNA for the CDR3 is TGTGCCAGCAGTTTACGACAGAGGCCACCCCTCCACTTT. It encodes CASSLRQRPPLHF.

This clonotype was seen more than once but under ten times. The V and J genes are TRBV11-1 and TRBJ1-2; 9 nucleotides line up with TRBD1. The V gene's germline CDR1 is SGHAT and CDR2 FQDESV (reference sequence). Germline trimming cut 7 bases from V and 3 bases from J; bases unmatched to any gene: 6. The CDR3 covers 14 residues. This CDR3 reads CASTRTGEHYGYTF. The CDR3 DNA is TGTGCCAGCACTCGGACAGGGGAACACTATGGCTACACCTTC.

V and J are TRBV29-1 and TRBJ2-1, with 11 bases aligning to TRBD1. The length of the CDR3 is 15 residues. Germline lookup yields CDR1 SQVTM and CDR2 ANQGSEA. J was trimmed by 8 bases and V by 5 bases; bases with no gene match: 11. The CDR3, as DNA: TGCAGCGTTCAACCAATGGGACAGGGGGGGGATGAGCAGTTCTTC. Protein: CSVQPMGQGGDEQFF.

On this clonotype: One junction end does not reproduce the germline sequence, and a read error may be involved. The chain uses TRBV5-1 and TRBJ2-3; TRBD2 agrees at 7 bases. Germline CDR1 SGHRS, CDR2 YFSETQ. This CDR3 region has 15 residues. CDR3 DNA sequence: TGTGCCAGCAGCTTAGGGGCGGGAGAGACAGATACGCAGTATTTT. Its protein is CASSLGAGETDTQYF.